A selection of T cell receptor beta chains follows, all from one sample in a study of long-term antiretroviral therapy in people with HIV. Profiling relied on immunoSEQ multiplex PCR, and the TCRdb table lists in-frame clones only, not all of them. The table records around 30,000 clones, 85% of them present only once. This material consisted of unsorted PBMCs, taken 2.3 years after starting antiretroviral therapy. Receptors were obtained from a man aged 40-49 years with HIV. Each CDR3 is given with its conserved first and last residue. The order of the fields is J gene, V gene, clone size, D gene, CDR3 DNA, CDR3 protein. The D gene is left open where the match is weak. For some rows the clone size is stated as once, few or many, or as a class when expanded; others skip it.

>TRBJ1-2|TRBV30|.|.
TGTGCCTGGAGTCGGGGCAGAGAGGGGCCCTATGGCTACACCTTC
CAWSRGREGPYGYTF
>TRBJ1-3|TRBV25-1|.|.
TGTGCCAGCAGTGATTGGAGGGTGTCTGGAAACACCATATATTTT
CASSDWRVSGNTIYF
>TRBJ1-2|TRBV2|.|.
TGTGCCAGCAGTGAGATGACAGACTTTGCTTACACCTTC
CASSEMTDFAYTF
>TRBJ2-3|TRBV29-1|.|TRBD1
TGCAGCATCGACAGGGGGAGTACAGATACGCAGTATTTT
CSIDRGSTDTQYF
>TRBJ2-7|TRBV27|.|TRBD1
TGTGCCAGCAGTTCCGGGACAGGAGGCTACGAGCAGTACTTC
CASSSGTGGYEQYF
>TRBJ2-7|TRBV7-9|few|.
TGTGCCAGCAGCTTACCGGGCCCTGACTACGAGCAGTACTTC
CASSLPGPDYEQYF
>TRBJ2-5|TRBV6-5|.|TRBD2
TGTGCCAGCAGAAAGACTAGCGGGACAGAGACCCAGTACTTC
CASRKTSGTETQYF
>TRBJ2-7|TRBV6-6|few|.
TGTGCCAGCAGTTACTGGGACGTACGGGCCTACGAGCAGTACTTC
CASSYWDVRAYEQYF
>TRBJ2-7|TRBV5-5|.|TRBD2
TGTGCCAGCAGCTTGGGACTGGGGGGGTACGAGCAGTACTTC
CASSLGLGGYEQYF
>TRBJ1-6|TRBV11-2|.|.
TGTGCCAGCAGATTCTCTGACACGAATAATTCACCCCTCCACTTT
CASRFSDTNNSPLHF
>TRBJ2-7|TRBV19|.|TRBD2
TGTGCCAGTAGTATCACTCTAGCGGGAGCCGCCTACGAGCAGTACTTC
CASSITLAGAAYEQYF